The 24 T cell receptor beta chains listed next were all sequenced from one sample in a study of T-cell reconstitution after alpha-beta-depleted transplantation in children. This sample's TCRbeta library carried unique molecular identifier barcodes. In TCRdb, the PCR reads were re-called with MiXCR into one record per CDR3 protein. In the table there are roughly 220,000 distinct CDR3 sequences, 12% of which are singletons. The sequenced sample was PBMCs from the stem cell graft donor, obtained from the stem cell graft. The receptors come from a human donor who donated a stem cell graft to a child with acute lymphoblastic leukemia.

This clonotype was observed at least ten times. CDR3 nucleotides: TGTGCCAGCTCTCGACAGGACGAAGCCTACGAGCAGTACTTC. Protein product: CASSRQDEAYEQYF. The chain is built from TRBV18 and TRBJ2-7, with D maybe TRBD1 (6 bases). Trimming removed 6 bases from V and 2 bases from J, with 14 bases in between. The CDR3 has 14 amino acids. CDR1 and CDR2 from the germline V gene are KGHSH and LQKENI.

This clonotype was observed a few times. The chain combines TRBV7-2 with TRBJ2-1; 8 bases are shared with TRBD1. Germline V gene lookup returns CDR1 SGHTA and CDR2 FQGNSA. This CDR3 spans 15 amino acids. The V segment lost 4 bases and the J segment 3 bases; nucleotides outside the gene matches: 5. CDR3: CASSSPGQDYNEQFF. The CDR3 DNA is TGTGCCAGCAGCTCCCCGGGACAGGACTACAATGAGCAGTTCTTC.

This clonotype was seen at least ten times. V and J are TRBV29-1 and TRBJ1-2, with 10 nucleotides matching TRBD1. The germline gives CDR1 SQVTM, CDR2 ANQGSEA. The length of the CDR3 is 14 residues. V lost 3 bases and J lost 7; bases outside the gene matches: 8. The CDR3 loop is CSVDSGTGERGYTF. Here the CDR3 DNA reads TGCAGCGTTGATTCCGGGACAGGGGAACGTGGCTACACCTTC.

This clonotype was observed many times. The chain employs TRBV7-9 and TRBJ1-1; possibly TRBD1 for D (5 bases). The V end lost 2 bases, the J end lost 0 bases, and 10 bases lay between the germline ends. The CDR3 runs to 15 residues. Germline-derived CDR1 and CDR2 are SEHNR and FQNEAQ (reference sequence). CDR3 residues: CASSLIGALNTEAFF. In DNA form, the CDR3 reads TGTGCCAGCAGCTTAATCGGGGCCCTGAACACTGAAGCTTTCTTT.

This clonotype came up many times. The CDR3 reads CASSLGGWGDNEQFF. CDR3 nucleotides: TGCGCCAGCAGCTTGGGGGGGTGGGGAGACAATGAGCAGTTCTTC. This chain links TRBV5-1 with TRBJ2-1; D may match TRBD1 or TRBD2 (5 bases each). Germline CDR1 reads SGHRS; CDR2 reads YFSETQ. The CDR3 runs 15 residues. V was shortened by 0 bases and J by 5 bases, with 12 bases between the two germline ends. The entire variable domain, with the rest obtained from reference TRBV5-1 and TRBJ2-1, is as follows: KAGVTQTPRYLIKTRGQQVTLSCSPISGHRSVSWYQQTPGQGLQFLFEYFSETQRNKGNFPGRFSGRQFSNSRSEMNVSTLELGDSALYLCASSLGGWGDNEQFFGPGTRLTVL.

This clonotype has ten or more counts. The CDR3 loop is CASSLDPTEAFF. As DNA, the CDR3 is TGTGCCAGCAGTTTGGACCCCACTGAAGCTTTCTTT. The V call is TRBV28, the J call TRBJ1-1; no firm D call. The germline CDR1 and CDR2 sequences are MDHEN and SYDVKM. This CDR3 has 12 amino acids. V was pared by 3 bases and J by 4 bases, with 6 bases between.

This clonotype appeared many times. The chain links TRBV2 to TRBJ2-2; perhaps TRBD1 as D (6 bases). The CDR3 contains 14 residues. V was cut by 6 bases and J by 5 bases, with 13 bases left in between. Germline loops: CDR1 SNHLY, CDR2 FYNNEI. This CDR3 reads CASRRTGHTGELFF. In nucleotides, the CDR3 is TGTGCCAGCAGGAGAACAGGGCATACCGGGGAGCTGTTTTTT.

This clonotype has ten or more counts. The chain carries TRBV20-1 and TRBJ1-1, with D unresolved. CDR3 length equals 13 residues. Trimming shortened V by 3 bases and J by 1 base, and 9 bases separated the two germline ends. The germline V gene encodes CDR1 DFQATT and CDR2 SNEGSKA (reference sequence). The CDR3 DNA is TGCAGTGCTAGTCGGCAGCCGAACACTGAAGCTTTCTTT. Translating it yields CSASRQPNTEAFF.

As DNA, the CDR3 is TGCAGTGCCCGACCCCGGGACAGTAGCTACGAGCAGTACTTC. It is translated as CSARPRDSSYEQYF. The V call is TRBV20-1, the J call TRBJ2-7; 7 bases fit TRBD1. Germline lookup yields CDR1 DFQATT and CDR2 SNEGSKA (reference sequence). J was trimmed by 3 bases and V by 6 bases; bases with no gene match: 11. The CDR3 loop spans 14 amino acids.

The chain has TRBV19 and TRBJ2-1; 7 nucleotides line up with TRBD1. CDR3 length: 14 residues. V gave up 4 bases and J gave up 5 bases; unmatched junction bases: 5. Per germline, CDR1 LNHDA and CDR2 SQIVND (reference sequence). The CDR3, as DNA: TGTGCCAGTAGTACATATACAGGGGACAATGAGCAGTTCTTC. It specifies CASSTYTGDNEQFF. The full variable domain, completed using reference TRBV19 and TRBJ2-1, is DGGITQSPKYLFRKEGQNVTLSCEQNLNHDAMYWYRQDPGQGLRLIYYSQIVNDFQKGDIAEGYSVSREKKESFPLTVTSAQKNPTAFYLCASSTYTGDNEQFFGPGTRLTVL.

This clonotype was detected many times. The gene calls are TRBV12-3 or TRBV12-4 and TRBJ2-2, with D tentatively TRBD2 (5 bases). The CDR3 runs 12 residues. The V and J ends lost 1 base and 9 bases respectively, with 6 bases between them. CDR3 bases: TGTGCCAGCAGTTTAGGACTACGGGAGCTGTTTTTT. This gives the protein CASSLGLRELFF.

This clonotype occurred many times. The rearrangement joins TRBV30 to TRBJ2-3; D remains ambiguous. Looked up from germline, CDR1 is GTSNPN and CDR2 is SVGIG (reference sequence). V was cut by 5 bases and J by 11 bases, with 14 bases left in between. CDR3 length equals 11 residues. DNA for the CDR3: TGTGCCTGGGCCTCGGAAACCTTGCAGTATTTT. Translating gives CAWASETLQYF. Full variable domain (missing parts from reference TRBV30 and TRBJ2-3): SQTIHQWPATLVQPVGSPLSLECTVEGTSNPNLYWYRQAAGRGLQLLFYSVGIGQISSEVPQNLSASRPQDRQFILSSKKLLLSDSGFYLCAWASETLQYFGPGTRLTVL.

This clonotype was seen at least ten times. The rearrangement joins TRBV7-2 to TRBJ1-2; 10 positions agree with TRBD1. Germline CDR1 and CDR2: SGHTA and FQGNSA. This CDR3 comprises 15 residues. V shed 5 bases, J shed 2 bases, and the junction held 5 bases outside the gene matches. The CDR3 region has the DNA TGTGCCAGCAGCCCGTGGGACAGGGGCAACTATGGCTACACCTTC. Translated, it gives CASSPWDRGNYGYTF.

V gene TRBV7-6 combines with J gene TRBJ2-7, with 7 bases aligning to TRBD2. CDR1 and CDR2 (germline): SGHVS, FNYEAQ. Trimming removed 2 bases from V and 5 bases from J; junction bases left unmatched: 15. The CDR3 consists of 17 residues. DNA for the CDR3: TGTGCCAGCAGCTTACCCCCGAGAACCGGACTAGGGGACGAGCAGTACTTC. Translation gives CASSLPPRTGLGDEQYF.

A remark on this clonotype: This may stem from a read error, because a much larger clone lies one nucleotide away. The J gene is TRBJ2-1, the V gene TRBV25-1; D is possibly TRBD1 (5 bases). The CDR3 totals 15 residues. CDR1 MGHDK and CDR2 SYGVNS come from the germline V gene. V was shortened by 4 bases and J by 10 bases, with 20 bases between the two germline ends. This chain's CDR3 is CASSVFGAPHGEQFF. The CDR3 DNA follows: TGTGCCAGCAGTGTATTTGGGGCCCCACACGGGGAGCAGTTCTTC.

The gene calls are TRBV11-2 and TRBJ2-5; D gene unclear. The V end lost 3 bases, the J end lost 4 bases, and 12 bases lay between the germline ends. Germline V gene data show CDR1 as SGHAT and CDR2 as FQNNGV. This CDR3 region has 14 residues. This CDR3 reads CASSFTYPGETQYF. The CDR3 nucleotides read TGTGCCAGCAGCTTTACATACCCTGGAGAGACCCAGTACTTC.

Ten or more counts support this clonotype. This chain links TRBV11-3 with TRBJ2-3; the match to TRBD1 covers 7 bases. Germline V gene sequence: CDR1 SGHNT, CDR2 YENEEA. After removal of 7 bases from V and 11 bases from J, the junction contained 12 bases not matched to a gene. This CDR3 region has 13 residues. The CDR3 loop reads CASTFAPGQRQYF. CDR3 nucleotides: TGTGCCAGCACCTTTGCTCCGGGACAGAGGCAGTATTTT.

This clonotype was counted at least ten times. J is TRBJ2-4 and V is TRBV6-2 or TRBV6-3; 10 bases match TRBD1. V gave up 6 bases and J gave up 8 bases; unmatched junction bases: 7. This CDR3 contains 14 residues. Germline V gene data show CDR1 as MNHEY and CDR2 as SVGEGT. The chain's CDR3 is CASSLGTGVDIQYF. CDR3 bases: TGTGCCAGCAGCCTCGGGACAGGGGTGGACATTCAGTACTTC.

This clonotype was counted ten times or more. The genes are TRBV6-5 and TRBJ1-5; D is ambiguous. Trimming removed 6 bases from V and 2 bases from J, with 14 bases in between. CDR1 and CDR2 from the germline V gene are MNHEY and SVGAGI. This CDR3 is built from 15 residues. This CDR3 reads CASSNRGVGNQPQHF. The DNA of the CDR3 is TGTGCCAGCAGCAATCGGGGAGTGGGCAATCAGCCCCAGCATTTT.

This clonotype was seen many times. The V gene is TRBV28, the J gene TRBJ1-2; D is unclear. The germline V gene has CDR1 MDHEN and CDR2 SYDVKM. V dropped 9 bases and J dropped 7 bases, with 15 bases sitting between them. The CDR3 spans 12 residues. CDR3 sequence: CASLYTSGGYTF. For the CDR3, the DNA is TGTGCCAGTTTGTACACGAGTGGTGGCTACACCTTC.

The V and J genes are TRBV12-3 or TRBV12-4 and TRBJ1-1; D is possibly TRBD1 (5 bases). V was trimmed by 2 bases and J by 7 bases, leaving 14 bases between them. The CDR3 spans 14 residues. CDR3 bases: TGTGCCAGCAGTTTACCAGGGTACGGTGGTGAAGCTTTCTTT. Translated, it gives CASSLPGYGGEAFF.

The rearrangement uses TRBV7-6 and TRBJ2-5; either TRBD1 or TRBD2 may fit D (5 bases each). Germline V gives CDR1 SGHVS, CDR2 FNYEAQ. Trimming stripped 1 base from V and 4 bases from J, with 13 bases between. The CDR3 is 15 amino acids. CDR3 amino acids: CASSLETGTVETQYF. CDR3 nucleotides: TGTGCCAGCAGCTTAGAGACGGGGACGGTAGAGACCCAGTACTTC.

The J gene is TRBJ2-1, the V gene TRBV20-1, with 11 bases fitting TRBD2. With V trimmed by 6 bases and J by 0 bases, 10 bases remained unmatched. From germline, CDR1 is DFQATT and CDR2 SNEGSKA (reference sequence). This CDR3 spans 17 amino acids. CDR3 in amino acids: CSAWASGGSSSYNEQFF. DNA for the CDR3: TGCAGTGCCTGGGCTAGCGGGGGGTCTAGCTCCTACAATGAGCAGTTCTTC.

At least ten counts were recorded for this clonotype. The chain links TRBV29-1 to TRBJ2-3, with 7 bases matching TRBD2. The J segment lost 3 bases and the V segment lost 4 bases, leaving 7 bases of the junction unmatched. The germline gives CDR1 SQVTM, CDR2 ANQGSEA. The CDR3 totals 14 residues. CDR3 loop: CSVVREERTDTQYF. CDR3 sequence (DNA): TGCAGCGTTGTTCGGGAGGAGAGAACAGATACGCAGTATTTT.